These 20 T cell receptor beta chains came from one sample sequenced in a study of shared clonotypes between healthy human individuals (dated by TCRdb to between 2020 and 2021). For the CD8 naive samples, CD45RO-negative cells were positively selected for CCR7, yielding a CD45RA+CCR7+ population from which TemRA cells were excluded. The library was generated by the immunoSEQ multiplex PCR assay. TCRdb stores this immuneACCESS table with in-frame sequences only. Part of the clones is absent; in the studies checked, under half of the shortfall reflects unresolved V genes, and no reason is known for the rest. In all, the sample holds about 2.1 million clones, and 93% of those were seen once. Around 1.7% of the sample goes to the ten largest clones. Sequenced input: naive CD8+ T cells from PBMCs. This specimen's cell subset or site label, interpreted: CD45RA+CCR7+. All receptors come from a man between 18 and 29 years old in good health. Some clones in this sample may be carry-over from other donors' samples.

The chain employs TRBV7-3 and TRBJ2-1; TRBD2 aligns across 15 bases. Germline V gene sequence: CDR1 SGHTA, CDR2 FQGTGA. V lost 5 bases and J lost 10; bases outside the gene matches: 3. This CDR3 is 14 amino acids long. CDR3 sequence reads: CASSPGLAGGEQFF. CDR3 nucleotides: TGTGCCAGCAGCCCGGGACTAGCGGGAGGCGAGCAGTTCTTC.

This chain uses TRBV19 with TRBJ1-1; the D gene is possibly TRBD1 (5 bases). Per the germline V gene, CDR1 is LNHDA and CDR2 is SQIVND (reference sequence). This CDR3 region has 13 residues. Trimming took 4 bases from V and 5 from J, leaving 11 bases between them. Here the CDR3 reads CASSSRGVTEAFF. The CDR3, as DNA: TGTGCCAGTAGTAGTAGGGGTGTAACTGAAGCTTTCTTT.

On this clone itself: A far larger clone is just one base off, so this is likely a read error. Other nucleotide sequences in the sample specify the same CDR3. Here the CDR3 DNA reads TGTGCCAGCAGTTCCGGGACTAGCAGCACAGATACGCAGTATTTT. Translation: CASSSGTSSTDTQYF. This chain joins TRBV11-2 and TRBJ2-3; TRBD2 matches 9 bases. V shed 6 bases, J shed 0 bases, and the junction held 4 bases outside the gene matches. The V gene's germline CDR1 is SGHAT and CDR2 FQNNGV. The length of the CDR3 is 15 residues.

The chain employs TRBV28 and TRBJ2-1, with 11 bases fitting TRBD2. Looked up from germline, CDR1 is MDHEN and CDR2 is SYDVKM. There are 13 residues in the CDR3. The trim removed 7 bases at V and 8 bases at J, leaving 4 bases unmatched. The CDR3 DNA sequence: TGTGCCAGCACTACTAGCGGGAGCCATGAGCAGTTCTTC. It yields the protein CASTTSGSHEQFF. The whole variable domain, filled in from reference TRBV28 and TRBJ2-1, reads DVKVTQSSRYLVKRTGEKVFLECVQDMDHENMFWYRQDPGLGLRLIYFSYDVKMKEKGDIPEGYSVSREKKERFSLILESASTNQTSMYLCASTTSGSHEQFFGPGTRLTVL.

Notes on this clone: A junction boundary mismatches the germline segment, possibly from a read error. The genes are TRBV7-9 and TRBJ1-2; D is ambiguous. Looked up from germline, CDR1 is SEHNR and CDR2 is FQNEAQ (reference sequence). This CDR3 spans 12 amino acids. The CDR3 DNA sequence: TGTGCCAGCAGCTTACACAGCGCCTGGTACCACTTC. It codes for CASSLHSAWYHF.

This clone was seen a single time. V usage is TRBV27 and J usage is TRBJ2-2, with TRBD2 identical over 9 bases. CDR3 length equals 15 residues. Germline CDR1 and CDR2: MNHEY and SMNVEV (reference sequence). J gave up 6 bases and V 6 bases, and 8 bases lay outside the gene matches. The DNA for the CDR3 is TGTGCCAGCAGCCGACTAGCGGTCGAGGCCGGGGAGCTGTTTTTT. Amino acids: CASSRLAVEAGELFF.

The rearrangement uses TRBV7-9 and TRBJ2-5; D is perhaps TRBD1 or TRBD2 (6 bases each). This CDR3 comprises 14 residues. Germline CDR1 reads SEHNR; CDR2 reads FQNEAQ (reference sequence). V was cut by 5 bases and J by 4 bases, with 14 bases left in between. The CDR3 DNA reads TGTGCCAGCAGCAAAACGGGGGCCCGAGAGACCCAGTACTTC. Translation: CASSKTGARETQYF.

CDR3 region: CASSEWIGTGGTTYEQYF. DNA for the CDR3: TGTGCCAGCAGTGAATGGATCGGGACAGGGGGCACGACCTACGAGCAGTACTTC. This rearrangement joins TRBV2 to TRBJ2-7, with TRBD1 identical over 12 bases. V shed 2 bases, J shed 2 bases, and the junction held 10 bases outside the gene matches. The CDR3 sequence is 18 residues long. Germline-derived CDR1 and CDR2 are SNHLY and FYNNEI.

The genes are TRBV27 and TRBJ2-7; D possibly corresponds to TRBD1 (6 bases). This CDR3 contains 14 residues. CDR1 MNHEY and CDR2 SMNVEV come from the germline V gene (reference sequence). Trimming pared 6 bases from V and 5 bases from J, leaving 17 bases between. The CDR3 reads CASSLLLQGHEQYF. CDR3 sequence (DNA): TGTGCCAGCAGCTTACTCCTCCAGGGGCACGAGCAGTACTTC.

The CDR3 sequence is CASSRGQPNTEAFF. The CDR3 nucleotides read TGTGCCAGCAGCCGGGGACAGCCGAACACTGAAGCTTTCTTT. The chain links TRBV5-8 to TRBJ1-1; 7 bases fit TRBD1. J gave up 1 base and V 4 bases, and 4 bases lay outside the gene matches. This CDR3 is 14 amino acids long. The germline CDR1 and CDR2 sequences are SGHTS and YDEGEE.

The J gene is TRBJ2-1, the V gene TRBV12-5, with TRBD2 matching over 9 bases. Germline lookup yields CDR1 LGHNT and CDR2 FRNRAP. Trimming removed 1 base from V and 8 bases from J; junction bases left unmatched: 6. The CDR3 sequence is 15 residues long. CDR3 residues: CASGLGSGRRDEQFF. The CDR3 DNA follows: TGTGCTAGTGGTTTGGGTAGCGGGAGAAGGGATGAGCAGTTCTTC.

As regards this clone: This same CDR3 is encoded by further DNA sequences in the sample. This chain links TRBV9 with TRBJ1-2; TRBD1 might be the D (5 bases). V lost 0 bases, J lost 5 bases, and 8 bases lay in between. The germline V gene encodes CDR1 SGDLS and CDR2 YYNGEE. The CDR3 is 13 residues long. CDR3 in amino acids: CASSVGQTYGYTF. As DNA, the CDR3 is TGTGCCAGCAGCGTAGGACAGACTTATGGCTACACCTTC.

The rearrangement uses TRBV5-5 and TRBJ2-7, with 10 bases lining up with TRBD1. The germline gives CDR1 SGHKS, CDR2 YYEKEE (reference sequence). This CDR3 contains 18 residues. V lost 0 bases and J lost 3; bases outside the gene matches: 12. In DNA, the CDR3 is TGTGCCAGCAGCTTGGGCGACAGGGGGCCCTATCGGCTCTACGAGCAGTACTTC. It translates to CASSLGDRGPYRLYEQYF.

This chain joins TRBV6-1 and TRBJ2-2; weak D call: TRBD1 (5 bases). The CDR3 is made up of 16 amino acids. The germline V gene has CDR1 MNHNS and CDR2 SASEGT. V lost 1 base, J lost 1 base, and 10 bases lay in between. The CDR3 loop reads CASSEDQGRNTGELFF. The DNA of the CDR3 is TGTGCCAGCAGTGAAGATCAGGGCAGGAACACCGGGGAGCTGTTTTTT.

The chain joins TRBV28 to TRBJ2-7, with D maybe TRBD1 (7 bases). V lost 3 bases, J lost 5 bases, and 14 bases lay in between. The V gene's germline CDR1 is MDHEN and CDR2 SYDVKM. The CDR3 is 14 residues long. In nucleotides, the CDR3 is TGTGCCAGCAGTTTTTGGCAGGGGGGCCACGAGCAGTACTTC. Its translation is CASSFWQGGHEQYF. Full variable domain (remainder filled in from reference TRBV28 and TRBJ2-7): DVKVTQSSRYLVKRTGEKVFLECVQDMDHENMFWYRQDPGLGLRLIYFSYDVKMKEKGDIPEGYSVSREKKERFSLILESASTNQTSMYLCASSFWQGGHEQYFGPGTRLTVT.

The chain is built from TRBV6-6 and TRBJ2-3, with TRBD2 matching over 10 bases. The length of the CDR3 is 16 residues. Germline V gene sequence: CDR1 MNHNY, CDR2 SVGAGI (reference sequence). With 5 bases clipped from V and 2 bases from J, the junction kept 7 bases outside the gene matches. The CDR3 bases are TGTGCCAGCAGTCCCGGGACTAGCGAGTTCACAGATACGCAGTATTTT. Amino acid sequence: CASSPGTSEFTDTQYF.

The DNA for the CDR3 is TGTGCCAGCAGCCCCCCGACTAGCGGGAGTATCCACAATGAGCAGTTCTTC. This codes for CASSPPTSGSIHNEQFF. V and J are TRBV7-9 and TRBJ2-1, with TRBD2 matching 12 bases. Looked up from germline, CDR1 is SEHNR and CDR2 is FQNEAQ (reference sequence). The CDR3 is made up of 17 amino acids. Germline trimming cut 5 bases from V and 5 bases from J; bases unmatched to any gene: 10.

The chain recombines TRBV5-1 with TRBJ1-1, with D tentatively TRBD1 (6 bases). Trimming took 5 bases from V and 0 from J, leaving 11 bases between them. Germline V lookup: CDR1 SGHRS, CDR2 YFSETQ. This CDR3 is built from 14 residues. In DNA form, the CDR3 reads TGCGCCAGCAGTGACCAGGGGATGAACACTGAAGCTTTCTTT. Translated: CASSDQGMNTEAFF.

The count of this clone is one. The chain links TRBV28 to TRBJ2-1; 9 nucleotides agree with TRBD2. CDR1 is MDHEN and CDR2 is SYDVKM in the germline V gene. J gave up 6 bases and V 5 bases, and 8 bases lay outside the gene matches. CDR3 length equals 15 residues. The CDR3 here is CASSPLAGGTNEQFF. In DNA, the CDR3 is TGTGCCAGCAGTCCTCTGGCGGGAGGGACCAATGAGCAGTTCTTC.

This clone was observed once. The chain uses TRBV5-6 and TRBJ2-7, with 7 bases identical to TRBD1. The J segment lost 1 base and the V segment lost 2 bases, leaving 3 bases of the junction unmatched. The CDR3 runs 14 residues. Looked up from germline, CDR1 is SGHDT and CDR2 is YYEEEE. The CDR3 DNA is TGTGCCAGCAGCTTCCCAGGGGGATCCTACGAGCAGTACTTC. It yields the protein CASSFPGGSYEQYF. The entire variable domain, with the rest obtained from reference TRBV5-6 and TRBJ2-7, is as follows: DAGVTQSPTHLIKTRGQQVTLRCSPKSGHDTVSWYQQALGQGPQFIFQYYEEEERQRGNFPDRFSGHQFPNYSSELNVNALLLGDSALYLCASSFPGGSYEQYFGPGTRLTVT.